The clone carrying this T cell receptor (beta chain) was counted at least ten times. Its antigen is unknown. No treatment had been given to any patient before thyroid surgery. TCRdb re-called the PCR reads via MiXCR. The sample records more than 20,000 clones, approximately 24% being singletons. This entry belongs to a study of metastatic and nonmetastatic thyroid tumors. Background on the study: Repertoires were compared across blood and tumor or nodule tissue from malignant and benign thyroid patients. The study, taken as a whole, reports: Compared with benign nodules, malignant thyroid tumors were reported to have significantly higher TCR beta diversity in both blood and tumor.

Germline CDR1 and CDR2: MGHRA and YSYEKL. Trimming pared 1 base from V and 2 bases from J, leaving 7 bases between. This CDR3 contains 14 residues. The sample comprised tumor tissue. The source is a female donor with papillary thyroid cancer or a benign thyroid nodule (not recorded which). Some clones in this sample may be carry-over from other donors' samples. The chain couples TRBV4-1 to TRBJ2-3; D is unresolved. Here the CDR3 DNA reads TGCGCCAGCAGCCAAGGACTGATCACAGATACGCAGTATTTT. Protein sequence: CASSQGLITDTQYF.